The clone carrying this T cell receptor (beta chain) was counted ten times or more. TCRdb ran MiXCR on the multiplex PCR reads and lists one entry per CDR3 protein. The sample includes 150,000 to 200,000 distinct CDR3 sequences, roughly a third of them seen just once. The V and J ends lost 0 bases and 1 base respectively, with 6 bases between them. CDR1 SGHTA and CDR2 FQGNSA come from the germline V gene. CDR3 size: 14 residues. Axillary draining lymph nodes of breast cancer patients supplied the node samples. The data originate from a study of breast tumors, draining lymph nodes, adjacent tissues. The source is a female donor with breast cancer. Some clones in this sample may be carry-over from other donors' samples. The J gene is TRBJ2-5, the V gene TRBV7-2; unclear D gene. The sequenced material came from axillary lymph node tissue. CDR3 bases: TGTGCCAGCAGCTTAGCCAGGAGCCAAGAGACCCAGTACTTC. It codes for CASSLARSQETQYF.